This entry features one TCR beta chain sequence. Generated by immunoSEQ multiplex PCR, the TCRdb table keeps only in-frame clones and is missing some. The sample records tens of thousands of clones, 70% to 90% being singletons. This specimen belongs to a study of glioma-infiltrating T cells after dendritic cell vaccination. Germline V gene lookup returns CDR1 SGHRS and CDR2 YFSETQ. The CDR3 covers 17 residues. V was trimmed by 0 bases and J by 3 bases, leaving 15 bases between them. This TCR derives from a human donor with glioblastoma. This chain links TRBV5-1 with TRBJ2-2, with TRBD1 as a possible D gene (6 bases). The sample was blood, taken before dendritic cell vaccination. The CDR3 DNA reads TGCGCCAGCAGCTTGGAAGTCAGGGGCGGCGACACCGGGGAGCTGTTTTTT. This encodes CASSLEVRGGDTGELFF.